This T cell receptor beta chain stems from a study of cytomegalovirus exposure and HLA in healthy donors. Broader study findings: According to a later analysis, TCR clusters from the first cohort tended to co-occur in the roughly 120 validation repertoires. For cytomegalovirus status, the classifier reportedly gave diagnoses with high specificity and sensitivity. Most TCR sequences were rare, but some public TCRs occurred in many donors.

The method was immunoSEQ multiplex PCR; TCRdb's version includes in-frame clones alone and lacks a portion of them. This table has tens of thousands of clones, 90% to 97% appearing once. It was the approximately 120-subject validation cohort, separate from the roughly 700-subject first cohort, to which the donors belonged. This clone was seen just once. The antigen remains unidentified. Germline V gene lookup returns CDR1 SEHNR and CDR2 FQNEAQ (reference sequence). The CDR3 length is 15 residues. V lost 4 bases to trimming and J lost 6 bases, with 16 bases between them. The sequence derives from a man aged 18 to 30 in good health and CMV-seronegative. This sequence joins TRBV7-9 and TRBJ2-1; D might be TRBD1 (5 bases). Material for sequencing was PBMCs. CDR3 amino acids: CASSSVTTGSNEQFF. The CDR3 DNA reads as TGTGCCAGCAGCTCCGTGACAACAGGTTCCAATGAGCAGTTCTTC.